These 30 T cell receptor beta chains came from one sample sequenced in a study of CD8+CD57+ T cells in acquired aplastic anemia. Genomic DNA served as template for TCR beta VDJ and CDR3 profiling. TCRdb itself ran the reads through MiXCR, one entry per CDR3 protein. The sample lists under 250,000 distinct CDR3 sequences; approximately 45% were seen once. Individuals selected for sequencing had exhibited CD8+CD57+ cell expansion on flow cytometry. The sample taken for sequencing was sorted CD4+, CD8+, or CD8+CD57+ T cells (not recorded which) from PBMCs. Receptor source: a human donor with aplastic anemia.

The chain uses TRBV7-2 and TRBJ2-3; 10 positions match TRBD1. The trim removed 6 bases at V and 2 bases at J, leaving 5 bases unmatched. This CDR3 is built from 15 residues. In germline, CDR1 is SGHTA, CDR2 FQGNSA. The CDR3 DNA sequence: TGTGCCAGCAGTTTTCGACAGGGGGCCACAGATACGCAGTATTTT. Its translation is CASSFRQGATDTQYF.

This clonotype has ten or more counts. The V call is TRBV6-6, the J call TRBJ2-1, with D perhaps matching TRBD1 (5 bases). V was trimmed by 2 bases and J by 10 bases, leaving 12 bases between them. This CDR3 is built from 13 residues. In germline, CDR1 is MNHNY, CDR2 SVGAGI (reference sequence). CDR3 loop: CASSYRGTEEQFF. CDR3 DNA sequence: TGTGCCAGCAGTTACAGGGGAACGGAAGAGCAGTTCTTC.

A remark on this clonotype: This may arise from a read error, as a much more abundant clone is one base away. This sequence joins TRBV11-2 and TRBJ1-4; a possible D gene is TRBD1 (5 bases). Germline V gives CDR1 SGHAT, CDR2 FQNNGV. The CDR3 extends over 14 amino acids. Deletions cut 6 bases from V and 5 bases from J, with 13 bases between. CDR3 nucleotide sequence: TGTGCCAGCAGTCCCCGGGGGGGGAATGAAAAACTGTTTTTT. It specifies CASSPRGGNEKLFF.

The chain employs TRBV20-1 and TRBJ1-2, with a weak D call TRBD1 (6 bases). Germline V CDR1 and CDR2: DFQATT, SNEGSKA (reference sequence). The V end lost 5 bases, the J end lost 0 bases, and 16 bases lay between the germline ends. This CDR3 region has 15 residues. CDR3 loop: CSAYQGLGSNYGYTF. The DNA for the CDR3 is TGCAGTGCTTACCAGGGGCTGGGGTCTAACTATGGCTACACCTTC.

This clonotype was recorded many times. The rearrangement uses TRBV7-9 and TRBJ1-3, with unresolved D. The CDR3 is 14 residues long. Germline CDR1 and CDR2: SEHNR and FQNEAQ (reference sequence). Trimming cost V 3 bases and J 4 bases, with 10 bases left between them. The chain's CDR3 is CASSFVLNGNTIYF. CDR3 coding DNA: TGTGCCAGCAGCTTTGTTCTCAACGGAAACACCATATATTTT.

This clonotype was counted many times. This rearrangement joins TRBV12-3 or TRBV12-4 to TRBJ2-6, with D maybe TRBD1 (6 bases). The CDR3 is 16 amino acids. Trimming pared 5 bases from V and 1 base from J, leaving 12 bases between. CDR3 region: CASSTLRGSGANVLTF. CDR3 nucleotides: TGTGCCAGCAGTACCCTTAGGGGGTCTGGGGCCAACGTCCTGACTTTC.

In this sample, this clonotype turned up many times. The chain uses TRBV5-1 and TRBJ2-7, with 8 bases identical to TRBD1. Germline CDR1 reads SGHRS; CDR2 reads YFSETQ. There are 15 residues in the CDR3. V shed 4 bases and J 2 bases; nucleotides not matched to a gene: 8. CDR3 residues: CASSTGTGGPYEQYF. In DNA form, the CDR3 reads TGCGCCAGCAGCACCGGGACAGGCGGCCCCTACGAGCAGTACTTC.

This clonotype was detected a few times. The chain is built from TRBV6-5 and TRBJ1-1; D call uncertain. The CDR3 contains 14 residues. Germline-derived CDR1 and CDR2 are MNHEY and SVGAGI. V was trimmed by 6 bases and J by 1 base, leaving 12 bases between them. The CDR3 bases are TGTGCCAGCAGAACACTCAGGCGGAACACTGAAGCTTTCTTT. It specifies CASRTLRRNTEAFF.

The chain employs TRBV10-1 and TRBJ2-2, with TRBD2 identical over 8 bases. The CDR3 extends over 15 amino acids. With 3 bases clipped from V and 4 bases from J, the junction kept 4 bases outside the gene matches. CDR1 and CDR2 from the germline V gene are WNHNN and SYGVQD (reference sequence). The chain's CDR3 is CASSDGGGLTGELFF. DNA of the CDR3: TGCGCCAGCAGTGATGGCGGGGGGCTCACCGGGGAGCTGTTTTTT.

V gene TRBV2 combines with J gene TRBJ1-4; perhaps TRBD1 as D (5 bases). Germline CDR1 reads SNHLY; CDR2 reads FYNNEI. The CDR3 has 14 residues. The V end lost 1 base, the J end lost 11 bases, and 14 bases lay between the germline ends. In nucleotides, the CDR3 is TGTGCCAGCAGTGAAGGGCGAAGACGGGACAAACTGTTTTTT. This translates into CASSEGRRRDKLFF.

In this sample, this clonotype turned up many times. This sequence joins TRBV12-3 or TRBV12-4 and TRBJ1-1; TRBD1 is a possible D gene (6 bases). This CDR3 region has 14 residues. V lost 3 bases, J lost 4 bases, and 12 bases lay in between. CDR3 sequence (DNA): TGTGCCAGCAGTTTGGGGGGCCCCGTCACTGAAGCTTTCTTT. Translating it yields CASSLGGPVTEAFF.

Ten or more counts support this clonotype. This chain connects TRBV7-2 to TRBJ2-1, with D tentatively TRBD1 (5 bases). V was shortened by 6 bases and J by 5 bases, with 14 bases between the two germline ends. The CDR3 extends over 14 amino acids. Germline loops: CDR1 SGHTA, CDR2 FQGNSA. The CDR3 nucleotides read TGTGCCAGCAGGTTCCAGGGTCCGGACAATGAGCAGTTCTTC. It is translated as CASRFQGPDNEQFF.

Details on this clonotype: A clone one base away is much larger, so this may be a read error. CDR3 sequence: CGARDGGAGNQPQHF. In nucleotides, the CDR3 is TGCGGTGCTAGAGATGGAGGGGCCGGCAATCAGCCCCAGCATTTT. This chain uses TRBV20-1 with TRBJ1-5; tentative D call: TRBD1 (5 bases). The germline V gene encodes CDR1 DFQATT and CDR2 SNEGSKA (reference sequence). This CDR3 contains 15 residues.

The chain couples TRBV9 to TRBJ1-2; 9 bases match TRBD1. This CDR3 contains 15 residues. Trimming took 3 bases from V and 2 from J; bases not matched to a gene: 5. CDR1 is SGDLS and CDR2 is YYNGEE in the germline V gene. Here the CDR3 reads CASSAGTGRNYGYTF. Here the CDR3 DNA reads TGTGCCAGCAGCGCCGGGACAGGGAGGAACTATGGCTACACCTTC. Drawing the rest from reference TRBV9 and TRBJ1-2, the complete variable domain is DSGVTQTPKHLITATGQRVTLRCSPRSGDLSVYWYQQSLDQGLQFLIQYYNGEERAKGNILERFSAQQFPDLHSELNLSSLELGDSALYFCASSAGTGRNYGYTFGSGTRLTVV.

V usage is TRBV12-3 or TRBV12-4 and J usage is TRBJ2-7; 8 nucleotides match TRBD1. J was trimmed by 2 bases and V by 6 bases; bases with no gene match: 6. This CDR3 comprises 14 residues. The CDR3 spells CASREPGQAYEQYV. In DNA form, the CDR3 reads TGTGCCAGCAGGGAACCGGGACAGGCCTACGAGCAGTACGTC.

The gene calls are TRBV7-9 and TRBJ2-2; 7 nucleotides align to TRBD1. The germline gives CDR1 SEHNR, CDR2 FQNEAQ (reference sequence). With V trimmed by 2 bases and J by 16 bases, 7 bases remained unmatched. The CDR3 runs to 12 residues. In DNA form, the CDR3 reads TGTGCCAGCAGCTTATCACCGACAGGGAGGTTTTTT. It translates to CASSLSPTGRFF.

This clonotype was seen repeatedly, ten times or more. V and J are TRBV20-1 and TRBJ2-7; D is undetermined. The germline gives CDR1 DFQATT, CDR2 SNEGSKA (reference sequence). This CDR3 is built from 15 residues. Trimming stripped 0 bases from V and 0 bases from J, with 12 bases between. The CDR3 coding sequence is TGCAGTGCTAGAGAGGAAGGATCTGTCTCCTACGAGCAGTACTTC. It translates to CSAREEGSVSYEQYF.

This clonotype was counted many times. V usage is TRBV5-1 and J usage is TRBJ1-1; D possibly corresponds to TRBD1 (6 bases). V lost 0 bases and J 2 bases, leaving 14 bases between the germline ends. Germline V lookup: CDR1 SGHRS, CDR2 YFSETQ. There are 16 residues in the CDR3. The CDR3 DNA reads TGCGCCAGCAGCTTGGATAGGAGGGGGATAAACACTGAAGCTTTCTTT. It specifies CASSLDRRGINTEAFF.

The chain uses TRBV24-1 and TRBJ1-2, with 7 nucleotides matching TRBD1. The germline V gene has CDR1 KGHDR and CDR2 SFDVKD. After removal of 2 bases from V and 4 bases from J, the junction contained 6 bases not matched to a gene. This CDR3 region has 15 residues. The CDR3 region is CATSDSGTAFYGYTF. For the CDR3, the DNA is TGTGCCACCAGTGATTCCGGGACAGCCTTCTATGGCTACACCTTC.

This clonotype occurred many times. V is TRBV7-9 and J is TRBJ2-1; tentatively, D is TRBD2 (6 bases). The CDR3 consists of 15 residues. CDR1 and CDR2 (germline): SEHNR, FQNEAQ (reference sequence). V lost 1 base and J lost 2, with 9 bases in between. The CDR3: CASSLVGGPYNEQFF. DNA of the CDR3: TGTGCCAGCAGCTTAGTGGGAGGCCCCTACAATGAGCAGTTCTTC.

The chain employs TRBV10-2 and TRBJ1-2; D might be TRBD1 (5 bases). CDR3 length: 15 amino acids. Trimming removed 0 bases from V and 8 bases from J, with 16 bases in between. Looked up from germline, CDR1 is WSHSY and CDR2 is SAAADI. The CDR3 DNA follows: TGCGCCAGCAGTGAGTCTACCGGGGGAAGCGTCGGCTACACCTTC. Its protein product is CASSESTGGSVGYTF.

The rearrangement links TRBV15 to TRBJ2-5, with a possible D match to TRBD2 (7 bases). CDR1 and CDR2 from the germline V gene are LNHNV and YYDKDF (reference sequence). The CDR3 is 15 amino acids. Trimming cost V 6 bases and J 1 base, with 15 bases left between them. The CDR3 DNA reads TGTGCCACCAGTCCCAGGGGAGGGGCCCAAGAGACCCAGTACTTC. This codes for CATSPRGGAQETQYF.

The rearrangement joins TRBV19 to TRBJ2-5, with 7 bases matching TRBD1. The CDR3 spans 13 residues. Trimming removed 4 bases from V and 2 bases from J; junction bases left unmatched: 1. From germline, CDR1 is LNHDA and CDR2 SQIVND (reference sequence). The chain's CDR3 is CASSRGQQETQYF. CDR3 DNA sequence: TGTGCCAGTAGTAGGGGACAGCAAGAGACCCAGTACTTC. Using reference TRBV19 and TRBJ2-5 for the parts outside the CDR3, the full variable domain is DGGITQSPKYLFRKEGQNVTLSCEQNLNHDAMYWYRQDPGQGLRLIYYSQIVNDFQKGDIAEGYSVSREKKESFPLTVTSAQKNPTAFYLCASSRGQQETQYFGPGTRLLVL.

This clonotype was seen ten or more times. One end of the junction varies from germline; a read error may be responsible. This chain uses TRBV12-3 or TRBV12-4 with TRBJ2-5; no clear D. The CDR3 spans 12 residues. The CDR3 spells CASSFMREAQYF. The CDR3 DNA is TGTGCCAGCAGTTTTATGAGAGAGGCCCAGTACTTC.

CDR3 amino acids: CASRDRPASHEQYF. The CDR3 DNA is TGTGCCAGTAGAGATCGACCGGCATCCCACGAGCAGTACTTC. This chain uses TRBV19 with TRBJ2-7; D gene uncertain. The CDR3 is made up of 14 amino acids. CDR1 is LNHDA, CDR2 SQIVND, per germline (reference sequence). Trimming removed 6 bases from V and 5 bases from J, with 17 bases in between.

The chain links TRBV6-5 to TRBJ2-7; D may be TRBD2 (6 bases). CDR3 length equals 19 residues. CDR1 and CDR2 from the germline V gene are MNHEY and SVGAGI. With 0 bases removed from V and 8 bases from J, the gap between germline ends came to 29 bases. For the CDR3, the DNA is TGTGCCAGCAGTTACTCGTCTCGGGGACTTGCCAGTACTCGTAATAAGCAGTACTTC. Encoded protein: CASSYSSRGLASTRNKQYF.

Notes on this clonotype: Germline and junction disagree at one end, which may indicate a read error. The CDR3 region is CASRGQGINEQYF. CDR3 nucleotide sequence: TGCGCCAGCAGGGGACAGGGGATAAACGAGCAGTACTTC. V gene TRBV7-9 combines with J gene TRBJ2-7; 10 bases map to TRBD1. Germline values: CDR1 SEHNR, CDR2 FQNEAQ (reference sequence). CDR3 length equals 13 residues.

The rearrangement links TRBV7-9 to TRBJ2-7; no clear D. The germline CDR1 and CDR2 sequences are SEHNR and FQNEAQ (reference sequence). CDR3 length equals 12 residues. V lost 8 bases and J 3 bases, leaving 11 bases between the germline ends. CDR3 residues: CASCVDGYEQYF. CDR3 in DNA: TGTGCCAGCTGTGTGGACGGCTACGAGCAGTACTTC.

The table lists this clonotype with many counts. The genes are TRBV7-9 and TRBJ1-1, with 9 bases lining up with TRBD1. Germline trimming cut 7 bases from V and 4 bases from J; bases unmatched to any gene: 4. The CDR3 spans 13 residues. CDR1 is SEHNR and CDR2 is FQNEAQ in the germline V gene (reference sequence). CDR3 nucleotide sequence: TGTGCCAGCACCGGACAGGGGAGCACTGAAGCTTTCTTT. Translating gives CASTGQGSTEAFF.

This clonotype was seen repeatedly, ten times or more. The chain carries TRBV30 and TRBJ2-7; weak D call: TRBD2 (5 bases). V was cut by 0 bases and J by 5 bases, with 8 bases left in between. The V gene's germline CDR1 is GTSNPN and CDR2 SVGIG (reference sequence). This CDR3 contains 12 residues. This CDR3 is CAWSVTGDEQYF. The CDR3 bases are TGTGCCTGGAGTGTAACCGGGGACGAGCAGTACTTC.